This T cell receptor (beta chain) comes out of a study of blood T cell repertoires in COVID-19. Authors' data handling: Amplifying reference gene primers gave estimates of nucleated cell counts. Measured with immunoSEQ multiplex PCR; TCRdb has only the in-frame clones, and not every one. Clone size and the V and J calls come from that table; the DNA yielded D and trimming. This table has roughly 100,000 clones, roughly 79% appearing once. Trimming removed 0 bases from V and 4 bases from J, with 13 bases in between. Germline V gives CDR1 LGHDT, CDR2 YNNKEL (reference sequence). The CDR3 is 15 residues long.

The receptor was isolated from a man aged 80 or over with COVID-19, enrolled during active disease. The gene calls are TRBV3-1 (or the pseudogene TRBV3-2) and TRBJ2-7, with D maybe TRBD1 (5 bases). Sequencing was performed on peripheral blood. Here the CDR3 reads CASSQEPTGVYEQYF. CDR3 in DNA: TGTGCCAGCAGCCAAGAACCCACAGGAGTTTACGAGCAGTACTTC.